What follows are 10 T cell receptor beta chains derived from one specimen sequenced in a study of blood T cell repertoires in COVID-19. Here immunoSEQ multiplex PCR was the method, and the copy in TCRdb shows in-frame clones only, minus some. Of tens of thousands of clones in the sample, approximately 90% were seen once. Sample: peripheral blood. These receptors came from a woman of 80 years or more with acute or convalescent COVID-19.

Here the CDR3 DNA reads TGTGCCTGGAGGCTGCGGGGGAACTATGGCTACACCTTC. Amino acid sequence: CAWRLRGNYGYTF. J is TRBJ1-2 and V is TRBV30; a weak D match, TRBD1 (5 bases). Germline CDR1 GTSNPN, CDR2 SVGIG (reference sequence). CDR3 size: 13 residues. Trimming took 3 bases from V and 2 from J, leaving 10 bases between them.

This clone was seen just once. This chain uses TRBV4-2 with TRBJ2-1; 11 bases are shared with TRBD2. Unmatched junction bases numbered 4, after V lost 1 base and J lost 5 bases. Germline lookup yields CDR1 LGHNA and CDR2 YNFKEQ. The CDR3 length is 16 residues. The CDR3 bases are TGTGCCAGCAGCCAAGCAGGGACTAGCGGCCACAATGAGCAGTTCTTC. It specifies CASSQAGTSGHNEQFF.

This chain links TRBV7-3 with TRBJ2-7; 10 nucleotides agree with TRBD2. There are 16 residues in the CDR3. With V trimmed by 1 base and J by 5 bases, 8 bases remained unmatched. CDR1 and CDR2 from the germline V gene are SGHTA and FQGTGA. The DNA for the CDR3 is TGTGCCAGCAGCTTAAGCCCAGCGGGAGGGCCGAACGAGCAGTACTTC. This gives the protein CASSLSPAGGPNEQYF.

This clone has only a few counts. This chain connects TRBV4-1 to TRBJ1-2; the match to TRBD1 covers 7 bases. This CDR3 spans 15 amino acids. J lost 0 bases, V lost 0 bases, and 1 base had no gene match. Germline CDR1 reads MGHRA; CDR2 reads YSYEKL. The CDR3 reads CASSQETGPNYGYTF. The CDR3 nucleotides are TGCGCCAGCAGCCAAGAGACAGGGCCTAACTATGGCTACACCTTC.

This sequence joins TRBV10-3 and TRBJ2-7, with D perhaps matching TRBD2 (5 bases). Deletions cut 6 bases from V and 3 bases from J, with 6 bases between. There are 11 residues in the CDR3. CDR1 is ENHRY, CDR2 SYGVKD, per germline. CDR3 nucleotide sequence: TGTGCCATCAGGAGGGACTACGAGCAGTACTTC. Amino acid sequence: CAIRRDYEQYF.

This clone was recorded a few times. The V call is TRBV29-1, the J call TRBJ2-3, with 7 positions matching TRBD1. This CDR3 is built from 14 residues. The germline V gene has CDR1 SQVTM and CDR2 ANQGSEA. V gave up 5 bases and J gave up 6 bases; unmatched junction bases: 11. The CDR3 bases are TGCAGCGTTTCAGGGGCGACAGGGTACGATACGCAGTATTTT. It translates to CSVSGATGYDTQYF.

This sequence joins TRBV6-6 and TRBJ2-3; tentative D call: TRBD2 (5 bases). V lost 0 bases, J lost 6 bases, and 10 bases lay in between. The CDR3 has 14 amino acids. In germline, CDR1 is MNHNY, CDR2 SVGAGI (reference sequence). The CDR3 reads CASSYSTRLDTQYF. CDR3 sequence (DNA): TGTGCCAGCAGTTACTCTACTAGACTGGATACGCAGTATTTT.

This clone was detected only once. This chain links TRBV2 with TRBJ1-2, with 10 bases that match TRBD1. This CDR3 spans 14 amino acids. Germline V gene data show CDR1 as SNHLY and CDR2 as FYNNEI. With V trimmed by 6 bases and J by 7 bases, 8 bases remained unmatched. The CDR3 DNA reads TGTGCCAGCAGCCCGGGACAGGGGATGTCTGGCTACACCTTC. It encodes CASSPGQGMSGYTF.

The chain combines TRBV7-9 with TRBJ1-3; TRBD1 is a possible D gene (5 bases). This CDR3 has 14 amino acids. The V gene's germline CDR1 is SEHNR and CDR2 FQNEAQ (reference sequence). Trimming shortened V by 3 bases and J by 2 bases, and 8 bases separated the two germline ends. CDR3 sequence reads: CASSFGQAGNTIYF. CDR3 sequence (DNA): TGTGCCAGCAGCTTTGGACAAGCTGGAAACACCATATATTTT.

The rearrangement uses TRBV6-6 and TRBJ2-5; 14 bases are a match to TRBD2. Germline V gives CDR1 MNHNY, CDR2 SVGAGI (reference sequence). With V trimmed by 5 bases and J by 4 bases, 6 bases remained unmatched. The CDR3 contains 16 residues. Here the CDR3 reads CASSPGTSGSGETQYF. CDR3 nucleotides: TGTGCCAGCAGTCCCGGGACTAGCGGGAGCGGAGAGACCCAGTACTTC.